This passage covers 26 T cell receptor beta chains from one sample sequenced in a study of metastatic and nonmetastatic thyroid tumors. Using MiXCR, TCRdb reanalyzed the PCR reads. This sample has some 23,000 clones; approximately 20% occur once, and the top ten carry about 4%. No patient received treatment before thyroid surgery. Sample: adjacent normal tissue. The receptors were sampled from a female donor with papillary thyroid cancer or a benign thyroid nodule (not recorded which). Some clones in this sample may be carry-over from other donors' samples.

A few counts support this clone. A read error may account for a junction end that differs from germline. V and J are TRBV7-9 and TRBJ1-3, with D perhaps matching TRBD1 (6 bases). CDR1 is SEHNR, CDR2 FQNEAQ, per germline (reference sequence). The CDR3 covers 12 residues. CDR3 DNA: TGTGCCAGCAGCTCACAGGGAAACATCATATATTTT. Encoded protein: CASSSQGNIIYF.

This clone rates as medium-sized. The chain uses TRBV6-1 and TRBJ2-1; 7 nucleotides line up with TRBD2. The CDR3 totals 13 residues. CDR1 is MNHNS, CDR2 SASEGT, per germline. J was trimmed by 4 bases and V by 8 bases; bases with no gene match: 5. The CDR3 DNA reads TGTGCCAGCTCGGTAGCGGGTTACAATGAGCAGTTCTTC. Residues: CASSVAGYNEQFF.

The gene calls are TRBV6-5 and TRBJ2-6, with D perhaps given as TRBD1 or TRBD2 (5 bases each). The CDR3 has 17 residues. The V gene's germline CDR1 is MNHEY and CDR2 SVGAGI. The V gene lost 4 bases and the J gene lost 0 bases, with 13 bases spanning the gap. The CDR3, as DNA: TGTGCCAGCAGTTCTCGGCAGGGAGTCTCTGGGGCCAACGTCCTGACTTTC. Translating gives CASSSRQGVSGANVLTF.

In its sample, this clone is medium-sized. The chain employs TRBV6-1 and TRBJ2-7; D is unresolved. Germline CDR1 and CDR2: MNHNS and SASEGT. The CDR3 has 15 amino acids. V lost 5 bases, J lost 0 bases, and 14 bases lay in between. For the CDR3, the DNA is TGTGCCAGCAGTTCAGATGCCAGAACCTCCTACGAGCAGTACTTC. Encoded protein: CASSSDARTSYEQYF.

This clone was seen many times. A read error may be the cause here, since a much bigger clone is one base away. This rearrangement joins TRBV4-2 to TRBJ2-7; 10 bases map to TRBD2. Germline CDR1 is LGHNA and CDR2 is YNFKEQ. The CDR3 extends over 15 amino acids. The CDR3 nucleotides read TGTGCCAGCAGCCACGGGACTAGCGACAGCTACGAGCAGCACTTC. The encoded protein is CASSHGTSDSYEQHF.

There are many counts of this clone. This chain connects TRBV7-3 to TRBJ1-2; D unclear. This CDR3 has 13 residues. Germline CDR1 and CDR2: SGHTA and FQGTGA. V shed 5 bases and J shed 6 bases, with 13 bases lying between them. CDR3 DNA sequence: TGTGCCAGCAGCAATGGGGTGACGGATGGCTACACCTTC. Translated: CASSNGVTDGYTF.

The chain links TRBV4-3 to TRBJ2-5; tentatively, D is TRBD2 (6 bases). CDR1 is LGHNA, CDR2 YSLEER, per germline. V lost 4 bases and J 0 bases, leaving 15 bases between the germline ends. This CDR3 contains 16 residues. CDR3 bases: TGCGCCAGCAGCCCGCACGGGAGTGCCGACCAAGAGACCCAGTACTTC. Translation gives CASSPHGSADQETQYF.

This clone was recorded only once. The genes are TRBV20-1 and TRBJ1-1; D possibly corresponds to TRBD1 (5 bases). The ends were cut back, 7 bases at V and 13 bases at J, with 25 bases in the middle. The germline V gene has CDR1 DFQATT and CDR2 SNEGSKA (reference sequence). CDR3 length: 13 amino acids. The CDR3 bases are TGCAGTGATAGGGTGCCCGGGACTTGGAAGGTTTTCTTT. Amino acids: CSDRVPGTWKVFF.

Turning to this clone: Its ends do not fully match the called genes, so a read error is possible. This chain uses TRBV18 with TRBJ2-7, with 10 positions matching TRBD1. The V gene's germline CDR1 is KGHSH and CDR2 LQKENI. The CDR3 spans 17 residues. The CDR3 DNA reads as TGTGCCAGCTCACTCACAGTAACGGGACAGGGGTATTACGAGCAATACTTC. As protein: CASSLTVTGQGYYEQYF.

This clone turned up a few times. At one end the junction does not follow the germline gene, possibly because of a read error. The chain has TRBV6-2 or TRBV6-3 and TRBJ2-3; D not certain. Germline V lookup: CDR1 MNHEY, CDR2 SVGEGT. The CDR3 spans 13 residues. CDR3 sequence (DNA): TGCGCCAGCAGTTACCTACCGAAAGATACGCAGTATTTT. Translation: CASSYLPKDTQYF.

The chain joins TRBV6-1 to TRBJ1-3; 7 bases map to TRBD1. The CDR3 totals 16 residues. V was pared by 5 bases and J by 6 bases, with 13 bases of the junction left unmatched. CDR1 is MNHNS and CDR2 is SASEGT in the germline V gene. This CDR3 is CASSSDRARAVNTIYF. DNA of the CDR3: TGTGCCAGCAGTTCCGACAGGGCTCGGGCTGTAAACACCATATATTTT.

The table lists this clone with many counts. The V and J genes are TRBV6-1 and TRBJ2-4, with D unclear. This CDR3 is 16 amino acids long. CDR1 and CDR2 (germline): MNHNS, SASEGT. V dropped 2 bases and J dropped 6 bases, with 17 bases sitting between them. The CDR3, as DNA: TGTGCCAGCAGTGAATTTCGCCGAATGTTGTTAAACATTCAGTACTTC. This translates into CASSEFRRMLLNIQYF.

This clone was counted ten times or more. At the DNA level, this CDR3 is encoded by other sequences in the same sample as well. CDR3 in amino acids: CASSGRGDTEAFF. The CDR3, as DNA: TGTGCCAGCAGCGGCAGGGGGGACACTGAAGCTTTCTTT. The chain couples TRBV9 to TRBJ1-1; 7 nucleotides match TRBD1. J lost 3 bases, V lost 3 bases, and 2 bases had no gene match. In germline, CDR1 is SGDLS, CDR2 YYNGEE. This CDR3 is 13 amino acids long. Drawing the rest from reference TRBV9 and TRBJ1-1, the complete variable domain is DSGVTQTPKHLITATGQRVTLRCSPRSGDLSVYWYQQSLDQGLQFLIQYYNGEERAKGNILERFSAQQFPDLHSELNLSSLELGDSALYFCASSGRGDTEAFFGQGTRLTVV.

This clone was counted at least ten times. The gene calls are TRBV15 and TRBJ1-1, with 9 bases identical to TRBD1. Per germline, CDR1 LNHNV and CDR2 YYDKDF (reference sequence). The CDR3 runs 13 residues. V trimming: 5 bases; J trimming: 11 bases; junction bases outside the gene matches: 9. DNA of the CDR3: TGTGCCACCAGCCCCCGGGACAGGGACCCGGCTTTCTTT. It translates to CATSPRDRDPAFF. The full variable domain, completed using reference TRBV15 and TRBJ1-1, is DAMVIQNPRYQVTQFGKPVTLSCSQTLNHNVMYWYQQKSSQAPKLLFHYYDKDFNNEADTPDNFQSRRPNTSFCFLDIRSPGLGDTAMYLCATSPRDRDPAFFGQGTRLTVV.

This clone was observed at least ten times. The gene calls are TRBV15 and TRBJ2-5, with D tentatively TRBD1 (6 bases). CDR3 length: 13 amino acids. V shed 2 bases and J shed 5 bases, with 9 bases lying between them. Germline V lookup: CDR1 LNHNV, CDR2 YYDKDF (reference sequence). CDR3: CATSRQGLETQYF. In DNA, the CDR3 is TGTGCCACCAGCAGACAGGGGCTGGAGACCCAGTACTTC.

As to this clone: The same CDR3 can be traced to other DNA sequences in this sample. CDR3 nucleotides: TGCGCCAGCAGCTTGCGAGGGAACACTGAAGCTTTCTTT. Its translation: CASSLRGNTEAFF. The chain combines TRBV5-1 with TRBJ1-1, with no clear D. The germline V and J ends were trimmed by 1 base and 1 base, with 5 bases remaining between them. This CDR3 contains 13 residues. In germline, CDR1 is SGHRS, CDR2 YFSETQ.

This chain connects TRBV28 to TRBJ2-6; D perhaps matches TRBD1 (6 bases). The CDR3 sequence is 16 residues long. Germline assignment: CDR1 MDHEN and CDR2 SYDVKM. V was trimmed by 6 bases and J by 0 bases, leaving 12 bases between them. This CDR3 is CASRLTGHSGANVLTF. CDR3 bases: TGTGCCAGCAGACTGACGGGACACTCTGGGGCCAACGTCCTGACTTTC.

In its sample, this clone ranks as medium-sized. V gene TRBV6-1 combines with J gene TRBJ1-1; D unresolved. Germline-derived CDR1 and CDR2 are MNHNS and SASEGT. V lost 2 bases and J 1 base, leaving 8 bases between the germline ends. The CDR3 runs 14 residues. CDR3 loop: CASSEMVGNTEAFF. CDR3 coding DNA: TGTGCCAGCAGTGAAATGGTGGGGAACACTGAAGCTTTCTTT.

A note on this clone: The junction departs from germline at one end; a sequencing error may be responsible. The V gene is TRBV6-1, the J gene TRBJ2-5, with TRBD2 as a possible D gene (6 bases). The CDR3 extends over 15 amino acids. The germline CDR1 and CDR2 sequences are MNHNS and SASEGT. The DNA for the CDR3 is TGTGCCAGCAGGAAGATAGCGGCACCCCAAGAGAACCAGTACTTC. Residues: CASRKIAAPQENQYF.

Details on this clone: In this CDR3 the conserved last residue, phenylalanine or tryptophan, is missing, so a read error is likely. It is unclear where the CDR3 begins or ends on the DNA, so no DNA is shown, and the CDR3 is as TCRdb lists it. This chain links TRBV30 with TRBJ2-1. Germline-derived CDR1 and CDR2 are GTSNPN and SVGIG (reference sequence). 11 amino acids form the CDR3, both terminal residues included. CDR3 in amino acids: CAWGQDNEQSS.

This clone has only a few counts. This chain's CDR3 is CASGQNRGGEQYF. The CDR3 nucleotides read TGTGCCAGCGGACAAAATCGAGGCGGCGAGCAGTACTTC. The chain is built from TRBV2 and TRBJ2-7; possibly TRBD1 for D (5 bases). CDR1 is SNHLY and CDR2 is FYNNEI in the germline V gene. With 8 bases removed from V and 6 bases from J, the gap between germline ends came to 17 bases. There are 13 residues in the CDR3.

The chain is built from TRBV2 and TRBJ1-3; possible D gene TRBD1, 6 bases. CDR3 size: 17 residues. Trimming removed 6 bases at V and 0 bases at J, with 18 bases between. Germline-derived CDR1 and CDR2 are SNHLY and FYNNEI. The CDR3 region has the DNA TGTGCCAGCAGGGACCGTCGGGGGGCGAGCTCTGGAAACACCATATATTTT. It encodes CASRDRRGASSGNTIYF.

This clone is medium-sized in the sample. The chain's CDR3 is CASSLGGNYEQYF. The CDR3 region has the DNA TGTGCCAGCAGTTTAGGCGGGAACTACGAGCAGTACTTC. The J gene is TRBJ2-7, the V gene TRBV12-3 or TRBV12-4, with D perhaps matching TRBD2 (6 bases). The V end lost 1 base, the J end lost 3 bases, and 7 bases lay between the germline ends. This CDR3 has 13 residues.

The chain recombines TRBV6-6 with TRBJ1-1, with 8 bases identical to TRBD1. The CDR3 is 15 residues long. V lost 0 bases and J lost 6; bases outside the gene matches: 6. Looked up from germline, CDR1 is MNHNY and CDR2 is SVGAGI (reference sequence). The CDR3 sequence is CASSYSTTGGPEAFF. Written as DNA, the CDR3 is TGTGCCAGCAGTTACTCGACCACAGGGGGGCCTGAAGCTTTCTTT.

With regard to this clone: This sequence may be a read error, since a much larger clone differs from it by one base. The rearrangement uses TRBV5-1 and TRBJ2-3; no clear D. The CDR3 contains 14 residues. V was shortened by 5 bases and J by 1 base, with 11 bases between the two germline ends. CDR1 is SGHRS and CDR2 is YFSETQ in the germline V gene. The CDR3 sequence: CASSYKGGTDTQYF. The CDR3 coding sequence is TGCGCCAGCAGTTACAAAGGCGGCACAGATACGCAGTATTTT.

This clone has only a few counts. The J gene is TRBJ2-3, the V gene TRBV12-3 or TRBV12-4, with D perhaps TRBD1 (6 bases). The CDR3 consists of 16 residues. V was cut by 6 bases and J by 0 bases, with 16 bases left in between. DNA for the CDR3: TGTGCCAGCAGGGAGGACAGACTAATAAGCACAGATACGCAGTATTTT. Encoded protein: CASREDRLISTDTQYF.